These 23 T cell receptor beta chains originate from one sample sequenced in a study of blood T cell repertoires in COVID-19. Sequencing was performed with immunoSEQ multiplex PCR; in TCRdb, only in-frame clones are kept and a portion is missing. This table has some 270,000 clones, approximately 85% appearing once. The sequenced material came from PBMCs or T cells enriched from blood (not recorded which). The receptor source for this set is a woman aged 25-40 years who had recovered from COVID-19.

This chain connects TRBV19 to TRBJ2-1; TRBD1 agrees at 12 bases. CDR1 is LNHDA and CDR2 is SQIVND in the germline V gene (reference sequence). This CDR3 spans 14 amino acids. With 5 bases clipped from V and 7 bases from J, the junction kept 3 bases outside the gene matches. The CDR3 region has the DNA TGTGCCAGTAGTTGGGGACAGGGGGCAAATGAGCAGTTCTTC. This gives the protein CASSWGQGANEQFF.

The V call is TRBV5-1, the J call TRBJ2-1; 10 bases line up with TRBD2. V lost 4 bases, J lost 2 bases, and 6 bases stayed unmatched. Germline assignment: CDR1 SGHRS and CDR2 YFSETQ. This CDR3 contains 16 residues. CDR3 bases: TGCGCCAGCAGCGTGACTAGCGGGTCAACCTACAATGAGCAGTTCTTC. Protein: CASSVTSGSTYNEQFF.

V gene TRBV10-3 combines with J gene TRBJ2-7, with D possibly matching TRBD2 (6 bases). CDR1 is ENHRY, CDR2 SYGVKD, per germline. This CDR3 spans 14 amino acids. The germline V and J ends were trimmed by 0 bases and 3 bases, with 9 bases remaining between them. The CDR3 reads CAISESSGLYEQYF. The CDR3, as DNA: TGTGCCATCAGTGAGTCTAGCGGCCTCTACGAGCAGTACTTC.

The chain joins TRBV6-6 to TRBJ1-5; D not resolved. V lost 4 bases to trimming and J lost 6 bases, with 7 bases between them. The length of the CDR3 is 12 residues. CDR1 is MNHNY and CDR2 is SVGAGI in the germline V gene (reference sequence). The CDR3 nucleotides read TGTGCCAGCAGTTTCGAGGTTCAGCCCCAGCATTTT. This gives the protein CASSFEVQPQHF.

V and J are TRBV14 and TRBJ2-1, with 9 nucleotides matching TRBD1. This CDR3 spans 16 amino acids. Germline V lookup: CDR1 SGHDN, CDR2 FVKESK. V lost 3 bases, J lost 4 bases, and 7 bases stayed unmatched. CDR3 in amino acids: CASSHRTGVAYNEQFF. For the CDR3, the DNA is TGTGCCAGCAGCCACCGGACAGGGGTTGCTTACAATGAGCAGTTCTTC. The full variable domain, in which reference TRBV14 and TRBJ2-1 provide the parts outside the CDR3, is EAGVTQFPSHSVIEKGQTVTLRCDPISGHDNLYWYRRVMGKEIKFLLHFVKESKQDESGMPNNRFLAERTGGTYSTLKVQPAELEDSGVYFCASSHRTGVAYNEQFFGPGTRLTVL.

This chain connects TRBV7-8 to TRBJ2-7, with TRBD1 matching 7 bases. Trimming cost V 5 bases and J 5 bases; bases outside gene matches: 3. This CDR3 spans 12 amino acids. The germline V gene has CDR1 SGHVS and CDR2 FQNEAQ. The CDR3 DNA reads as TGTGCCAGCAGCACGGACAGGAACGAGCAGTACTTC. Residues: CASSTDRNEQYF. The whole variable domain, filled in from reference TRBV7-8 and TRBJ2-7, reads GAGVSQSPRYKVAKRGQDVALRCDPISGHVSLFWYQQALGQGPEFLTYFQNEAQLDKSGLPSDRFFAERPEGSVSTLKIQRTQQEDSAVYLCASSTDRNEQYFGPGTRLTVT.

The gene calls are TRBV18 and TRBJ1-1; D is undetermined. Trimming pared 5 bases from V and 4 bases from J, leaving 11 bases between. Germline V gene lookup returns CDR1 KGHSH and CDR2 LQKENI. CDR3 size: 13 residues. CDR3: CASSGRAVTEAFF. As DNA, the CDR3 is TGTGCCAGCTCAGGGCGCGCAGTCACTGAAGCTTTCTTT.

The table lists this clone with a count of one. J is TRBJ1-3 and V is TRBV3-1 (or the pseudogene TRBV3-2); TRBD1 agrees at 8 bases. In germline, CDR1 is LGHDT, CDR2 YNNKEL (reference sequence). The CDR3 contains 17 residues. The V gene end was trimmed by 6 bases and the J gene end by 0 bases; junction bases not matched to a gene: 10. CDR3 residues: CASSPRGQVISGNTIYF. The CDR3 DNA is TGTGCCAGCAGTCCCCGGGGACAGGTAATCTCTGGAAACACCATATATTTT.

The chain joins TRBV6-5 to TRBJ1-6; 8 nucleotides line up with TRBD1. This CDR3 is 16 amino acids long. Germline V gives CDR1 MNHEY, CDR2 SVGAGI. V shed 2 bases and J 9 bases; nucleotides not matched to a gene: 9. The CDR3 DNA follows: TGTGCCAGCAGTTACCTCTTCACAGGGGGTCTTTCACCCCTCCACTTT. Translated: CASSYLFTGGLSPLHF.

The chain links TRBV18 to TRBJ1-3; D is unresolved. The CDR3 is made up of 16 amino acids. CDR1 is KGHSH and CDR2 is LQKENI in the germline V gene. The V gene lost 8 bases and the J gene lost 0 bases, with 17 bases spanning the gap. In DNA, the CDR3 is TGTGCCAGCGCTTCAAGTGGGAGTCGCTCTGGAAACACCATATATTTT. It specifies CASASSGSRSGNTIYF.

V and J are TRBV28 and TRBJ2-1; 11 bases map to TRBD1. The germline CDR1 and CDR2 sequences are MDHEN and SYDVKM. CDR3 length: 14 residues. After removal of 6 bases from V and 9 bases from J, the junction contained 7 bases not matched to a gene. For the CDR3, the DNA is TGTGCCAGCAGGCCGGGACAGGGGGGACGTGAGCAGTTCTTC. Amino acid sequence: CASRPGQGGREQFF.

This rearrangement joins TRBV5-6 to TRBJ1-5; D remains ambiguous. The CDR3 has 15 residues. Trimming removed 1 base at V and 0 bases at J, with 8 bases between. Germline CDR1 reads SGHDT; CDR2 reads YYEEEE. The CDR3 spells CASSLLSSSNQPQHF. For the CDR3, the DNA is TGTGCCAGCAGCTTGTTGTCCAGTAGCAATCAGCCCCAGCATTTT.

This clone showed up just a few times. The chain is built from TRBV28 and TRBJ1-2; D ambiguous. V was clipped by 3 bases and J by 4 bases, with 12 bases between them. CDR1 and CDR2 (germline): MDHEN, SYDVKM. The CDR3 is 14 residues long. The CDR3 region has the DNA TGTGCCAGCAGTTTGGATGTGGGGAGCTATGGCTACACCTTC. Translation: CASSLDVGSYGYTF.

In its sample, this clone was seen a few times. The chain's CDR3 is CASSMALSRSNTIYF. CDR3 bases: TGTGCCAGTAGTATGGCTCTCTCGCGGTCGAACACCATATATTTT. The chain has TRBV19 and TRBJ1-3; D gene unclear. The CDR3 length is 15 residues. Trimming pared 3 bases from V and 7 bases from J, leaving 16 bases between. In germline, CDR1 is LNHDA, CDR2 SQIVND (reference sequence).

This clone was observed a single time. V is TRBV4-1 and J is TRBJ2-3; possibly TRBD2 for D (5 bases). Trimming removed 1 base at V and 0 bases at J, with 17 bases between. Germline V gives CDR1 MGHRA, CDR2 YSYEKL. The CDR3 runs 18 residues. The CDR3 nucleotides read TGCGCCAGCAGCCAAGTGGAATTCCGAGCGGCTAGCACAGATACGCAGTATTTT. Translating it yields CASSQVEFRAASTDTQYF.

The rearrangement uses TRBV29-1 and TRBJ2-7, with 10 bases that match TRBD1. This CDR3 comprises 14 residues. From germline, CDR1 is SQVTM and CDR2 ANQGSEA. After removal of 4 bases from V and 3 bases from J, the junction contained 6 bases not matched to a gene. The CDR3 bases are TGCAGCGTTGTCCGGGACAGGGGCTTCTACGAGCAGTACTTC. As protein: CSVVRDRGFYEQYF.

The V gene is TRBV7-9, the J gene TRBJ1-4, with D maybe TRBD1 (5 bases). Trimming stripped 1 base from V and 3 bases from J, with 9 bases between. CDR1 and CDR2 (germline): SEHNR, FQNEAQ (reference sequence). This CDR3 spans 15 amino acids. Written as DNA, the CDR3 is TGTGCCAGCAGCTTAGTGGGGGGACCTAATGAAAAACTGTTTTTT. Its translation is CASSLVGGPNEKLFF.

This rearrangement joins TRBV5-1 to TRBJ2-7; TRBD1 might be the D (6 bases). Germline CDR1 is SGHRS and CDR2 is YFSETQ. V was clipped by 0 bases and J by 0 bases, with 10 bases between them. The CDR3 is made up of 15 amino acids. As DNA, the CDR3 is TGCGCCAGCAGCTTGGCGGGGACACTCTCCTACGAGCAGTACTTC. Translation gives CASSLAGTLSYEQYF.

This clone was recorded once. V and J are TRBV5-6 and TRBJ2-3, with D possibly being TRBD2 (6 bases). The CDR3 sequence is 15 residues long. Germline V CDR1 and CDR2: SGHDT, YYEEEE. The V end lost 3 bases, the J end lost 2 bases, and 13 bases lay between the germline ends. For the CDR3, the DNA is TGTGCCAGCAGCTCGGGACTGCTATCCACAGATACGCAGTATTTT. Amino acid sequence: CASSSGLLSTDTQYF.

The CDR3 nucleotides read TGTGCCAGCAGCTTAGTTTTGGAGATGGGCTATGGCTACACCTTC. It is translated as CASSLVLEMGYGYTF. The rearrangement uses TRBV7-9 and TRBJ1-2; D not resolved. Germline lookup yields CDR1 SEHNR and CDR2 FQNEAQ (reference sequence). The CDR3 is made up of 15 amino acids. V dropped 1 base and J dropped 4 bases, with 13 bases sitting between them.

This CDR3 reads CASSPRDSSNEKLFF. The CDR3, as DNA: TGTGCCAGTAGTCCGCGGGACAGCAGTAATGAAAAACTGTTTTTT. V is TRBV19 and J is TRBJ1-4, with 7 bases fitting TRBD1. The CDR3 contains 15 residues. From germline, CDR1 is LNHDA and CDR2 SQIVND (reference sequence). V was clipped by 5 bases and J by 4 bases; unmatched bases: 7.

This clone has just a few counts. The chain recombines TRBV19 with TRBJ1-5, with D unclear. Per the germline V gene, CDR1 is LNHDA and CDR2 is SQIVND (reference sequence). The CDR3 covers 21 residues. Trimming left V 3 bases short and J 0 bases short, with 27 bases between. The DNA for the CDR3 is TGTGCCAGTAGTATTACGCGAAAGTCCCTGCTAGGCGTCTATAGCAATCAGCCCCAGCATTTT. Amino acid sequence: CASSITRKSLLGVYSNQPQHF.

The chain recombines TRBV7-9 with TRBJ2-7, with D possibly TRBD1 on 5 matching bases. The CDR3 sequence is 14 residues long. CDR1 and CDR2 from the germline V gene are SEHNR and FQNEAQ (reference sequence). V dropped 1 base and J dropped 3 bases, with 10 bases sitting between them. Written as DNA, the CDR3 is TGTGCCAGCAGCTTAGTCGCCGGACACTACGAGCAGTACTTC. Translating it yields CASSLVAGHYEQYF.